This T cell receptor beta chain was obtained from a study of a mutant IDH1 vaccine in newly diagnosed glioma. CDR1 is SGHRS and CDR2 is YFSETQ in the germline V gene. The J segment lost 4 bases and the V segment lost 7 bases, leaving 13 bases of the junction unmatched. The length of the CDR3 is 15 residues. Time point defined: baseline, week 1 (first vaccination visit). Noted treatment: pre-vaccination baseline after standard-of-care therapy. Assay: immunoSEQ multiplex PCR; the TCRdb copy retains only in-frame clones and omits some. The repertoire holds tens of thousands of clones, 70% to 80% seen once, with 1.8% in the top ten.

Material: PBMCs, obtained from a glioma patient treated with radiotherapy, temozolomide or both. This sequence originates from a woman aged 40 to 50 with glioma. J is TRBJ1-2 and V is TRBV5-1; 7 nucleotides match TRBD1. CDR3 nucleotide sequence: TGCGCCAGCCAGATAAATGAGGGGGCGGGCTATGGCTACACCTTC. Translating gives CASQINEGAGYGYTF.